The 19 T cell receptor beta chains below all came from one sample that was sequenced in a study of blood T cell repertoires in COVID-19. Profiling relied on immunoSEQ multiplex PCR, and the TCRdb table lists in-frame clones only, not all of them. The table has 250,000 or so clones, about nine tenths seen once. Sequencing input: PBMCs or T cells enriched from blood (not recorded which). The receptors were gathered from a human donor in a cohort exposed to, infected with or recovered from COVID-19 (not recorded which). The donor label of this sample is uncertain.

This rearrangement joins TRBV19 to TRBJ2-5; D unclear. The CDR3 length is 12 residues. Trimming stripped 0 bases from V and 7 bases from J, with 6 bases between. In germline, CDR1 is LNHDA, CDR2 SQIVND (reference sequence). The CDR3 protein is CASSIDQRTQYF. As DNA, the CDR3 is TGTGCCAGTAGTATAGATCAGCGGACCCAGTACTTC. The full variable domain, with the rest looked up from reference TRBV19 and TRBJ2-5, is DGGITQSPKYLFRKEGQNVTLSCEQNLNHDAMYWYRQDPGQGLRLIYYSQIVNDFQKGDIAEGYSVSREKKESFPLTVTSAQKNPTAFYLCASSIDQRTQYFGPGTRLLVL.

This chain connects TRBV2 to TRBJ2-1, with 8 bases lining up with TRBD2. In germline, CDR1 is SNHLY, CDR2 FYNNEI. Unmatched junction bases numbered 9, after V lost 8 bases and J lost 0 bases. This CDR3 has 16 amino acids. For the CDR3, the DNA is TGTGCCAGCGGGAAGAGCGGGGGACTCTCCTACAATGAGCAGTTCTTC. This translates into CASGKSGGLSYNEQFF.

The rearrangement joins TRBV7-2 to TRBJ2-7; a weak D match, TRBD2 (7 bases). This CDR3 comprises 15 residues. Per germline, CDR1 SGHTA and CDR2 FQGNSA. Trimming pared 5 bases from V and 5 bases from J, leaving 19 bases between. The CDR3 DNA is TGTGCCAGCAGCCGTTGGGGGGGCGCCCTCGACGAGCAGTACTTC. It is translated as CASSRWGGALDEQYF.

The chain has TRBV7-9 and TRBJ1-1; possibly TRBD1 for D (6 bases). The germline gives CDR1 SEHNR, CDR2 FQNEAQ (reference sequence). V lost 7 bases and J lost 2, with 26 bases in between. CDR3 length: 18 amino acids. The CDR3 loop reads CASTPSFFKTGGNTEAFF. The CDR3 DNA reads TGTGCCAGCACCCCGTCCTTTTTTAAGACAGGCGGTAACACTGAAGCTTTCTTT.

The gene calls are TRBV5-5 and TRBJ2-7; maybe TRBD1 (5 bases). CDR3 size: 14 residues. V shed 2 bases and J shed 4 bases, with 13 bases lying between them. Germline V gene lookup returns CDR1 SGHKS and CDR2 YYEKEE (reference sequence). The CDR3 protein is CASSFLTATYEQYF. Written as DNA, the CDR3 is TGTGCCAGCAGCTTTCTGACAGCGACTTACGAGCAGTACTTC.

This sequence joins TRBV21-1 and TRBJ1-1; TRBD1 is the table's D call, not checked against the DNA. TRBV21-1 is termed a pseudogene. The CDR3 runs to 15 residues. The CDR3 bases are TGTGCCAGCACCGAGACAGGGGAAAGTTGCACTGAAGCTTTCTTT. This encodes CASTETGESCTEAFF.

The chain carries TRBV6-5 and TRBJ2-3, with D uncertain. The CDR3 covers 11 residues. The ends were cut back, 4 bases at V and 4 bases at J, with 3 bases in the middle. The germline V gene encodes CDR1 MNHEY and CDR2 SVGAGI. The CDR3 DNA reads TGTGCCAGCAGTTCCGCAGATACGCAGTATTTT. Protein product: CASSSADTQYF.

This clone was observed once. V and J are TRBV18 and TRBJ2-5, with D perhaps matching TRBD1 (5 bases). V was clipped by 4 bases and J by 2 bases, with 8 bases between them. Germline values: CDR1 KGHSH, CDR2 LQKENI. The CDR3 is 13 amino acids. The CDR3 DNA reads TGTGCCAGCTCACAGACAGAGCAAGAGACCCAGTACTTC. Translation: CASSQTEQETQYF.

The chain carries TRBV5-1 and TRBJ2-1; the D gene is possibly TRBD1 (7 bases). V was clipped by 4 bases and J by 2 bases, with 13 bases between them. This CDR3 region has 15 residues. The V gene's germline CDR1 is SGHRS and CDR2 YFSETQ. The CDR3 bases are TGCGCCAGCAGCCCGGAGGGACAGACCTACAATGAGCAGTTCTTC. Translating it yields CASSPEGQTYNEQFF.

This sequence joins TRBV7-3 and TRBJ2-7, with a weak D call TRBD2 (5 bases). Trimming removed 2 bases at V and 0 bases at J, with 11 bases between. This CDR3 is 15 amino acids long. Germline CDR1 and CDR2: SGHTA and FQGTGA. The CDR3 protein is CASSLELGSSYEQYF. The DNA for the CDR3 is TGTGCCAGCAGCTTAGAGCTGGGGAGCTCCTACGAGCAGTACTTC.

The rearrangement uses TRBV19 and TRBJ2-7; TRBD1 is a possible D gene (6 bases). The CDR3 sequence is 12 residues long. CDR1 LNHDA and CDR2 SQIVND come from the germline V gene (reference sequence). Trimming pared 7 bases from V and 5 bases from J, leaving 12 bases between. The CDR3 bases are TGTGCCAGTAAGGGCAGGGGACACGAGCAGTACTTC. It encodes CASKGRGHEQYF.

The chain combines TRBV19 with TRBJ1-2; 9 bases are shared with TRBD1. The J segment lost 4 bases and the V segment lost 4 bases, leaving 7 bases of the junction unmatched. Looked up from germline, CDR1 is LNHDA and CDR2 is SQIVND (reference sequence). The CDR3 has 15 amino acids. CDR3 residues: CASSTRGQGIYGYTF. For the CDR3, the DNA is TGTGCCAGTAGTACGAGAGGACAGGGGATCTATGGCTACACCTTC.

The chain couples TRBV29-1 to TRBJ2-7; TRBD1 matches at 8 bases. CDR3 size: 15 residues. V shed 0 bases and J 2 bases; nucleotides not matched to a gene: 6. The germline CDR1 and CDR2 sequences are SQVTM and ANQGSEA. The chain's CDR3 is CSVEEFSGQAYEQYF. DNA for the CDR3: TGCAGCGTTGAAGAGTTCTCGGGACAGGCCTACGAGCAGTACTTC.

The chain uses TRBV27 and TRBJ1-6; D not certain. The V and J ends lost 6 bases and 11 bases respectively, with 14 bases between them. The CDR3 loop spans 13 amino acids. CDR1 is MNHEY and CDR2 is SMNVEV in the germline V gene (reference sequence). CDR3 sequence reads: CASSPTGSPPLHF. The CDR3 bases are TGTGCCAGCAGCCCCACCGGGTCTCCACCCCTCCACTTT.

This rearrangement joins TRBV7-6 to TRBJ1-4; a weak D match, TRBD1 (5 bases). Between the trimmed V and J ends, which lost 2 bases and 5 bases, there was a span of 6 bases. CDR1 is SGHVS and CDR2 is FNYEAQ in the germline V gene. The length of the CDR3 is 13 residues. The CDR3 sequence: CASSLPGNEKLFF. The DNA of the CDR3 is TGTGCCAGCAGCTTACCAGGGAATGAAAAACTGTTTTTT.

The V and J genes are TRBV2 and TRBJ2-5, with a weak D call TRBD2 (6 bases). V was clipped by 7 bases and J by 0 bases, with 18 bases between them. Germline CDR1 and CDR2: SNHLY and FYNNEI. The CDR3 loop spans 16 amino acids. The CDR3 reads CASTGLLSGDQETQYF. The CDR3 DNA sequence: TGTGCCAGCACTGGTCTTCTATCGGGGGACCAAGAGACCCAGTACTTC. Full variable domain (outside the CDR3, taken from reference TRBV2 and TRBJ2-5): EPEVTQTPSHQVTQMGQEVILRCVPISNHLYFYWYRQILGQKVEFLVSFYNNEISEKSEIFDDQFSVERPDGSNFTLKIRSTKLEDSAMYFCASTGLLSGDQETQYFGPGTRLLVL.

This clone was counted between two and nine times. The chain is built from TRBV5-4 and TRBJ2-1; 12 positions agree with TRBD2. The V segment lost 4 bases and the J segment 5 bases; nucleotides outside the gene matches: 4. The CDR3 contains 15 residues. Germline V gene sequence: CDR1 SGHNT, CDR2 YYREEE (reference sequence). CDR3 residues: CASSLAGGRDNEQFF. CDR3 sequence (DNA): TGTGCCAGCAGCCTAGCGGGGGGGCGGGACAATGAGCAGTTCTTC.

The gene calls are TRBV2 and TRBJ1-2; D possibly corresponds to TRBD1 (6 bases). CDR1 and CDR2 from the germline V gene are SNHLY and FYNNEI. The CDR3 runs to 15 residues. Trimming removed 5 bases at V and 4 bases at J, with 17 bases between. CDR3 bases: TGTGCCAGCAGTATGGGACACCCCTTAAGCTATGGCTACACCTTC. This gives the protein CASSMGHPLSYGYTF. The full variable domain, rest sourced from reference TRBV2 and TRBJ1-2, is EPEVTQTPSHQVTQMGQEVILRCVPISNHLYFYWYRQILGQKVEFLVSFYNNEISEKSEIFDDQFSVERPDGSNFTLKIRSTKLEDSAMYFCASSMGHPLSYGYTFGSGTRLTVV.

The chain couples TRBV7-3 to TRBJ2-1; 10 bases are a match to TRBD2. The CDR3 is 15 amino acids. Per the germline V gene, CDR1 is SGHTA and CDR2 is FQGTGA. Trimming at V came to 4 bases and at J to 9 bases, leaving 9 bases not matched to a gene. The CDR3 region has the DNA TGTGCCAGCAGCTCGGGACTAGCGTCGGGAGGTGAGCAGTTCTTC. Amino acids: CASSSGLASGGEQFF.